This T cell receptor (beta chain) emerged from a study of cytomegalovirus exposure and HLA in healthy donors. On this clone itself: Its antigen is still unknown.

Germline V gives CDR1 GTSNPN, CDR2 SVGIG (reference sequence). V dropped 2 bases and J dropped 2; count of bases not matched to a gene: 6. The CDR3 consists of 15 residues. Study results and limitations: A list of 150 to 200 TCR beta chains associated with cytomegalovirus was given. Across all donors, roughly uniform sequencing depth was an assumption of the presence/absence analyses. The later analysis indicated that the majority of CMV-associated TCR beta chains appeared HLA-restricted. In a later analysis, TCR beta V- and J-gene trimming was associated with a missense DCLRE1C variant.

The PCR had 60 Vbeta and 13 Jbeta primers. Clones were sequenced by immunoSEQ multiplex PCR, and TCRdb holds only the in-frame ones, with some missing. The sample holds 120,000 or so clones; 60% to 75% are singletons and the top ten take about 2.8%. The rearrangement uses TRBV30 and TRBJ1-1; 9 bases match TRBD1. The source of this sequence is a woman aged 40 to 50 in good health and CMV-seropositive. Input material: PBMCs. In DNA, the CDR3 is TGTGCCTGGAGTCCCGGGACAGGGCCCAACACTGAAGCTTTCTTT. It yields the protein CAWSPGTGPNTEAFF.